One sample yielded the 7 T cell receptor beta chains listed below, sequenced in a study of technical replicates of blood from a handful of donors. The data were produced by immunoSEQ multiplex PCR, yet TCRdb's version contains in-frame clones alone and is incomplete. The sample consists of around 84,000 clones, almost 98% of them appearing once. The sample was T cells isolated from PBMCs. These receptors came from a human donor in good health.

The CDR3, as DNA: TGTGCCAGCAGTTACCGGGGGAGACCCAATCAGCCCCAGCATTTT. Translated: CASSYRGRPNQPQHF. V is TRBV6-5 and J is TRBJ1-5, with a weak D call TRBD1 (5 bases). V lost 2 bases and J lost 3, with 11 bases in between. Germline V CDR1 and CDR2: MNHEY, SVGAGI. The CDR3 extends over 15 amino acids.

The chain carries TRBV20-1 and TRBJ2-4; D may be TRBD1 (5 bases). Trimming left V 3 bases short and J 15 bases short, with 15 bases between. CDR1 DFQATT and CDR2 SNEGSKA come from the germline V gene (reference sequence). The CDR3 is 11 amino acids. The CDR3 sequence: CSARADSVVYF. The CDR3 DNA sequence: TGCAGTGCTAGGGCTGACAGTGTTGTGTACTTC.

The chain joins TRBV6-5 to TRBJ2-7, with 8 positions matching TRBD2. Losses at the gene ends were 6 bases for V and 2 bases for J; bases not matched to a gene: 3. The germline V gene encodes CDR1 MNHEY and CDR2 SVGAGI. The CDR3 runs 13 residues. Written as DNA, the CDR3 is TGTGCCAGCAGACTAGCGGTCCCCTACGAGCAGTACTTC. Its translation: CASRLAVPYEQYF.

This chain joins TRBV27 and TRBJ2-7; 15 nucleotides align to TRBD2. The CDR3 is made up of 15 amino acids. Per germline, CDR1 MNHEY and CDR2 SMNVEV (reference sequence). With 5 bases clipped from V and 5 bases from J, the junction kept 4 bases outside the gene matches. The CDR3 bases are TGTGCCAGCAGTGGGGGGACTAGCGGGAGGAACGAGCAGTACTTC. As protein: CASSGGTSGRNEQYF.

The genes are TRBV28 and TRBJ1-2, with D unresolved. V lost 8 bases, J lost 4 bases, and 17 bases lay in between. Germline V CDR1 and CDR2: MDHEN, SYDVKM. The CDR3 runs 14 residues. The CDR3 is CASGEYQLPYGYTF. Here the CDR3 DNA reads TGTGCCAGCGGGGAGTACCAGCTTCCCTATGGCTACACCTTC.

This rearrangement joins TRBV28 to TRBJ2-2, with 10 positions matching TRBD2. V was pared by 7 bases and J by 6 bases, with 8 bases of the junction left unmatched. The CDR3 is 15 amino acids. Germline V lookup: CDR1 MDHEN, CDR2 SYDVKM. The chain's CDR3 is CASNRGSGRSGELFF. Here the CDR3 DNA reads TGTGCCAGCAATAGAGGTAGCGGGAGGTCCGGGGAGCTGTTTTTT.

The chain uses TRBV11-3 and TRBJ1-5; 9 nucleotides line up with TRBD1. Trimming took 4 bases from V and 9 from J; bases not matched to a gene: 4. CDR3 length equals 13 residues. CDR1 is SGHNT, CDR2 YENEEA, per germline. DNA for the CDR3: TGTGCCAGCAGCTGGGACAGGGTGGGGCCCCAGCATTTT. It yields the protein CASSWDRVGPQHF.